These 8 T cell receptor beta chains came from one sample sequenced in a study of blood T cell repertoires in COVID-19. Sequencing was performed with immunoSEQ multiplex PCR; in TCRdb, only in-frame clones are kept and a portion is missing. The table has approximately 52,000 clones, about 93% seen once. The sequenced sample consisted of peripheral blood. The receptors come from a human donor with active COVID-19. The donor label of this sample is uncertain.

The chain links TRBV6-2 or TRBV6-3 to TRBJ1-5; a weak D match, TRBD1 (5 bases). The CDR3 loop spans 15 amino acids. The V and J ends lost 0 bases and 7 bases respectively, with 13 bases between them. Germline CDR1 is MNHEY and CDR2 is SVGEGT. The CDR3 is CASSYSMYRQQPQHF. The CDR3 DNA is TGTGCCAGCAGTTACTCGATGTACAGACAGCAGCCCCAGCATTTT.

This clone was seen once. The V gene is TRBV5-1, the J gene TRBJ2-3, with 10 positions matching TRBD2. Germline CDR1 is SGHRS and CDR2 is YFSETQ. J lost 5 bases, V lost 4 bases, and 7 bases had no gene match. The CDR3 runs 15 residues. The CDR3 is CASSRFRTSGDTQYF. The DNA for the CDR3 is TGCGCCAGCAGCCGTTTTAGGACTAGCGGAGATACGCAGTATTTT.

The genes are TRBV5-1 and TRBJ1-4, with 10 bases fitting TRBD1. The CDR3 sequence is 17 residues long. V lost 4 bases to trimming and J lost 0 bases; unmatched junction nucleotides: 6. The germline CDR1 and CDR2 sequences are SGHRS and YFSETQ. CDR3 DNA sequence: TGCGCCAGCAGCATCCGGGACAGGGGTGCAACTAATGAAAAACTGTTTTTT. Protein sequence: CASSIRDRGATNEKLFF.

The rearrangement links TRBV20-1 to TRBJ1-1; 8 positions match TRBD1. Per the germline V gene, CDR1 is DFQATT and CDR2 is SNEGSKA (reference sequence). CDR3 size: 14 residues. V shed 3 bases, J shed 4 bases, and the junction held 7 bases outside the gene matches. For the CDR3, the DNA is TGCAGTGCTAGTCCAGGGGGCGGGGGCACTGAAGCTTTCTTT. It codes for CSASPGGGGTEAFF.

This clone was recorded once. This rearrangement joins TRBV18 to TRBJ2-7, with 7 bases that match TRBD1. There are 14 residues in the CDR3. The V gene's germline CDR1 is KGHSH and CDR2 LQKENI. V trimming: 6 bases; J trimming: 0 bases; junction bases outside the gene matches: 5. The CDR3 here is CASSPGTVSYEQYV. CDR3 DNA sequence: TGTGCCAGCTCCCCCGGGACAGTCTCCTACGAGCAGTACGTC.

CDR3 sequence (DNA): TGTGCCAGCAGCGTTAGCGGGAGGGTTGAGACCCAGTACTTC. Translation: CASSVSGRVETQYF. The V and J genes are TRBV9 and TRBJ2-5; 11 bases fit TRBD2. In germline, CDR1 is SGDLS, CDR2 YYNGEE. This CDR3 region has 14 residues. With V trimmed by 2 bases and J by 5 bases, 2 bases remained unmatched. The full variable domain, rest sourced from reference TRBV9 and TRBJ2-5, is DSGVTQTPKHLITATGQRVTLRCSPRSGDLSVYWYQQSLDQGLQFLIQYYNGEERAKGNILERFSAQQFPDLHSELNLSSLELGDSALYFCASSVSGRVETQYFGPGTRLLVL.

V is TRBV2 and J is TRBJ2-7; D unclear. The length of the CDR3 is 12 residues. The ends were cut back, 4 bases at V and 4 bases at J, with 8 bases in the middle. Germline V gene data show CDR1 as SNHLY and CDR2 as FYNNEI. This CDR3 is CASSAQAYEQYV. DNA of the CDR3: TGTGCCAGCAGTGCGCAAGCGTACGAGCAGTACGTC.

V is TRBV6-5 and J is TRBJ2-3, with 8 bases aligning to TRBD2. V shed 6 bases, J shed 2 bases, and the junction held 7 bases outside the gene matches. This CDR3 has 15 residues. CDR1 and CDR2 (germline): MNHEY, SVGAGI. CDR3 sequence reads: CASRGLAGFTDTQYF. The CDR3 DNA sequence: TGTGCCAGCAGGGGGCTAGCGGGTTTCACAGATACGCAGTATTTT.